The T cell receptor (beta chain) under discussion was sequenced for a study of Ad26.COV2.S vaccination and SARS-CoV-2 variants. This CDR3 has 13 residues. CDR1 is SGHRS, CDR2 YFSETQ, per germline. V gave up 6 bases and J gave up 6 bases; unmatched junction bases: 7. The protocol was immunoSEQ multiplex PCR, while the TCRdb copy is restricted to in-frame clones and leaves out a portion. Here the sample spans 120,000 to 150,000 clones, 86% being singletons. This material consisted of peripheral blood, taken after recovery from COVID-19. The origin of this receptor is a human donor who had recovered from COVID-19. The chain combines TRBV5-1 with TRBJ2-7; 9 nucleotides align to TRBD1. CDR3 sequence: CASKGTGSVEQYF. CDR3 in DNA: TGCGCCAGCAAAGGGACAGGGAGTGTCGAGCAGTACTTC.